Listed below are T cell receptor beta chains from one sample, sequenced in a study of blood T cell repertoires in COVID-19. TCRdb's table, derived via immunoSEQ multiplex PCR, lists solely in-frame clones and lacks some. The data show a few hundred thousand clones, around 87% seen once. What was sequenced was peripheral blood. Receptors were obtained from a man between 18 and 29 years old with active or convalescent COVID-19. The CDR3 runs from the conserved cysteine through the conserved F or W. A D gene is named only where the DNA matches it firmly. Clone size appears in some rows only: once, few, many, or a class for an expanded clone.

TRBD1	TRBV12-5	TRBJ1-4	-	TGTGCTAGTGGTTCCGGGACAGGGTGGACTAATGAAAAACTGTTTTTT	CASGSGTGWTNEKLFF
TRBD2	TRBV11-3	TRBJ2-2	few	TGTGCCAGCAGCGTTTTCGGGGGTTTAGCGGGAACCGGGGAGCTGTTTTTT	CASSVFGGLAGTGELFF
TRBD1	TRBV28	TRBJ1-2	few	TGTGCCAGCAGTCCCCCGGACAGGAATGGCTACACCTTC	CASSPPDRNGYTF
-	TRBV7-6	TRBJ2-5	-	TGTGCCAGCAGCTTATCCCCTGGGGGAGGAGGCCAAGAGACCCAGTACTTC	CASSLSPGGGGQETQYF
-	TRBV4-1	TRBJ2-5	-	TGCGCCAGCAGCCAAGATATTCAGCAGGTACAGACCCAGTACTTC	CASSQDIQQVQTQYF
-	TRBV18	TRBJ1-1	-	TGTGCCAGCTCACTCCCGGTTCGAGAAGCTTTCTTT	CASSLPVREAFF
TRBD2	TRBV29-1	TRBJ2-3	-	TGCAGCGTTTCCCGGACTAGCGGGAGGACAGATACGCAGTATTTT	CSVSRTSGRTDTQYF
-	TRBV21-1	TRBJ1-1	-	TGTGCCAGCAGCATGGGGGCGGGCCTGATTCCGGAAGCTTTCTTT	CASSMGAGLIPEAFF
-	TRBV1	TRBJ2-2	once	TGCACCAGCAGCCAAGATTTTCGACTAGCGGAGAACACCGGGGAGCTGTTTTTT	CTSSQDFRLAENTGELFF
-	TRBV7-5	TRBJ2-3	-	TGTGTCAGAAGCTTATGGGGGGGCACAGATACGCAGTATTTT	CVRSLWGGTDTQYF
TRBD1	TRBV7-9	TRBJ2-7	many	TGTGCCAGCAGCCACGGACAGGGCGATGGGGACGAGCAGTACTTC	CASSHGQGDGDEQYF
TRBD1	TRBV7-3	TRBJ2-7	-	TGTGCCAGCAGGTCCCGGGACAGGGCCTACGAGCAGTACTTC	CASRSRDRAYEQYF
-	TRBV6-6	TRBJ2-1	-	TGTGCCAGCAAGGGGGGGAATGAGCAGTTCTTC	CASKGGNEQFF
-	TRBV7-2	TRBJ2-6	-	TGTGCCAGCAGTCTCCAGGGGACCCTCGTTGGGGCCAACGTCCTGACTTTC	CASSLQGTLVGANVLTF
TRBD1	TRBV11-3	TRBJ2-7	-	TGTGCCAGCAGCTTCCGGACAGGGGCCCACGAGCAGTACTTC	CASSFRTGAHEQYF
TRBD2	TRBV6-6	TRBJ2-7	once	TGTGCCAGCACCTCCCTTTGGGGGAGGGACTCCTACGAGCAGTACTTC	CASTSLWGRDSYEQYF
-	TRBV24-1	TRBJ1-4	-	TGTGCCACCAGTGACCCCTCGCAGGGAAATGAAAAACTGTTTTTT	CATSDPSQGNEKLFF
-	TRBV7-8	TRBJ1-1	-	TGTGCCAGCAGCGCGTATTCAGGGTTGAACACTGAAGCTTTCTTT	CASSAYSGLNTEAFF
-	TRBV28	TRBJ1-5	-	TGTGCCAGCAGTGGGGCCTCTGGTCAGCCCCAGCATTTT	CASSGASGQPQHF
TRBD1	TRBV4-2	TRBJ1-5	-	TGTGCCAGCAGCCAGGTGACAGGGGGGGGCCAGCCCCAGCATTTT	CASSQVTGGGQPQHF
-	TRBV6-1	TRBJ1-5	few	TGTGCCAGCAGTGAAACTTCGGGGGGTGGCCAGCCCCAGCATTTT	CASSETSGGGQPQHF
TRBD2	TRBV9	TRBJ2-1	once	TGTGCCAGCAGCGTCTCCGGGACTAGCGGGGAGCAGTTCTTC	CASSVSGTSGEQFF